This TCR beta chain was sequenced during a study of cytomegalovirus exposure and HLA in healthy donors. The wider study: Ancestry clustering placed 70% to 85% of about 400 genotyped donors in the Caucasian-associated cluster.

Study conclusions and caveats: In a later analysis, CMV-associated beta chains were mostly HLA-associated, it appeared. A later analysis reportedly found that, within productive TCRs, an Asian-associated ancestry cluster had fewer N-insertions than the mean observed across the approximately 700 donors.

The V gene lost 1 base and the J gene lost 9 bases, with 19 bases spanning the gap. The germline gives CDR1 SGHTA, CDR2 FQGNSA. This CDR3 has 16 residues. Regarding this clone: Its specificity is unknown.

PCR amplification relied on 60 Vbeta primers (plus 13 Jbeta primers). Sequenced by immunoSEQ multiplex PCR; TCRdb stores in-frame clones only, minus some. The sample contains 170,000 or so clones, approximately 82% of which appear only once. V is TRBV7-2 and J is TRBJ2-1; TRBD1 might be the D (6 bases). The TCR sequence derives from a young woman in good health and CMV-seronegative. The specimen sequenced was PBMCs. In DNA, the CDR3 is TGTGCCAGCAGCTTAGTCGGGTCGGCAGGGGTTGGTGAGCAGTTCTTC. Translating gives CASSLVGSAGVGEQFF. The full variable domain, its missing parts supplied by reference TRBV7-2 and TRBJ2-1, is GAGVSQSPSNKVTEKGKDVELRCDPISGHTALYWYRQSLGQGLEFLIYFQGNSAPDKSGLPSDRFSAERTGGSVSTLTIQRTQQEDSAVYLCASSLVGSAGVGEQFFGPGTRLTVL.